This T cell receptor beta chain comes out of a study of blood T cell repertoires in COVID-19. Study-level information: COVID-19 samples collected from the United States, Italy and Spain covered acute and convalescent phases. The cDNA or gDNA used as material had been derived from T cells, B-cell-depleted T cells, or PBMCs.

The authors' processing: Nucleated cell number was recorded as an estimate derived from reference gene primer amplification. Measured with immunoSEQ multiplex PCR; TCRdb has only the in-frame clones, and not every one. Clone size and V and J calls were adopted from that table, with D and trimming inferred from the DNA. This table holds approximately 72,000 clones, more than 80% found once. The CDR3 has 11 amino acids. V was clipped by 8 bases and J by 3 bases, with 10 bases between them. The germline CDR1 and CDR2 sequences are SQVTM and ANQGSEA. Specimen: peripheral blood. The chain uses TRBV29-1 and TRBJ2-5; D gene unclear. This clonotype was sampled from a woman of 80 years or more with active or convalescent COVID-19. The CDR3 protein is CSPAEKETQYF. The CDR3 nucleotides read TGCAGCCCCGCAGAAAAAGAGACCCAGTACTTC.